Following are 15 T cell receptor beta chains from one sample sequenced in a study of tumor-infiltrating lymphocytes in glioblastoma multiforme. TCR beta libraries were built from RNA through three nested multiplex PCR rounds using modified ARM-PCR. MiXCR, applied by TCRdb to the multiplex PCR reads, yields one record per CDR3 protein. This sample has 9,000 to 10,000 distinct CDR3 sequences, with roughly 66% found just once. The sequenced sample was brain tumor tissue. These receptors were obtained from a male donor with glioblastoma.

This clonotype came up many times. The genes are TRBV5-1 and TRBJ1-6, with D perhaps matching TRBD1 (5 bases). V was trimmed by 5 bases and J by 7 bases, leaving 13 bases between them. CDR1 is SGHRS, CDR2 YFSETQ, per germline. The CDR3 loop spans 14 amino acids. The CDR3 here is CASSRGHSNSPLHF. Here the CDR3 DNA reads TGCGCCAGCAGTCGCGGACACTCCAATTCACCCCTCCACTTT.

V is TRBV11-3 and J is TRBJ2-5; 10 bases match TRBD1. After removal of 1 base from V and 4 bases from J, the junction contained 3 bases not matched to a gene. The CDR3 is 15 amino acids. CDR1 SGHNT and CDR2 YENEEA come from the germline V gene. The CDR3 loop is CASSLGQGARETQYF. CDR3 coding DNA: TGTGCCAGCAGCTTAGGACAGGGGGCGCGAGAGACCCAGTACTTC.

With regard to this clonotype: Sequence at one end of the junction differs from germline and may be a read error. V and J are TRBV11-1 and TRBJ2-7, with 10 positions matching TRBD2. This CDR3 has 15 amino acids. The germline gives CDR1 SGHAT, CDR2 FQDESV (reference sequence). The CDR3 sequence: CASSRASGSVNEQCF. In DNA, the CDR3 is TGTGCAAGCAGCAGGGCTAGCGGGAGTGTCAACGAGCAGTGCTTC.

There are many counts of this clonotype. The V call is TRBV28, the J call TRBJ2-3; 7 bases map to TRBD1. The CDR3 runs 15 residues. The germline gives CDR1 MDHEN, CDR2 SYDVKM. V lost 4 bases to trimming and J lost 2 bases; unmatched junction nucleotides: 6. This CDR3 reads CASSSDRENTDTQYF. The CDR3 coding sequence is TGTGCCAGCAGTTCCGACAGGGAGAACACAGATACGCAGTATTTT.

The chain links TRBV5-1 to TRBJ2-3, with 7 bases that match TRBD1. The CDR3 spans 14 residues. V was pared by 6 bases and J by 1 base, with 5 bases of the junction left unmatched. Germline CDR1 SGHRS, CDR2 YFSETQ. The CDR3 nucleotides read TGCGCCAGCACGACCGGACAGGGCACAGATACGCAGTATTTT. Protein: CASTTGQGTDTQYF.

The chain employs TRBV11-3 and TRBJ2-5; 10 nucleotides agree with TRBD2. With V trimmed by 5 bases and J by 4 bases, 4 bases remained unmatched. Germline V gene data show CDR1 as SGHNT and CDR2 as YENEEA. The CDR3 has 14 residues. CDR3 loop: CASSSGRASETQYF. The CDR3 coding sequence is TGTGCCAGCAGCAGCGGGAGGGCCTCAGAGACCCAGTACTTC.

The V and J genes are TRBV6-2 or TRBV6-3 and TRBJ2-7, with 9 bases fitting TRBD1. V shed 0 bases and J 3 bases; nucleotides not matched to a gene: 0. The CDR3 is 14 residues long. Germline lookup yields CDR1 MNHEY and CDR2 SVGEGT. The CDR3 DNA reads as TGTGCCAGCAGTTACTCGACAGGGGGCTACGAGCAGTACTTC. Its protein is CASSYSTGGYEQYF.

Details on this clonotype: One end of the junction fails to match germline, which may point to a read error. V gene TRBV10-3 combines with J gene TRBJ2-3; D is ambiguous. Per germline, CDR1 ENHRY and CDR2 SYGVKD. This CDR3 has 16 amino acids. As DNA, the CDR3 is TGTGCCCTCAGTGAGTCGGGTCAAATCGGGACAGATACGCAGTATTTT. This translates into CALSESGQIGTDTQYF.

As for this clonotype: A read error may account for a junction end that differs from germline. V is TRBV20-1 and J is TRBJ1-1; D ambiguous. The germline gives CDR1 DFQATT, CDR2 SNEGSKA (reference sequence). This CDR3 spans 13 amino acids. CDR3 sequence (DNA): TGCAGTGCTACCCGCAGTGCGAACAATGAAGCTTTCTTT. It encodes CSATRSANNEAFF.

This chain joins TRBV6-5 and TRBJ1-1, with D hard to call. The germline CDR1 and CDR2 sequences are MNHEY and SVGAGI. V was pared by 11 bases and J by 7 bases, with 17 bases between. The CDR3 is 12 residues long. CDR3 in amino acids: CARDLTDREAFF. In DNA, the CDR3 is TGTGCCCGCGACCTGACGGACCGTGAAGCTTTCTTT.

A note on this clonotype: Lacking the conserved final phenylalanine or tryptophan, this CDR3 likely reflects a read error. The chain employs TRBV20-1 and TRBJ2-1; D is possibly TRBD1 or TRBD2 (6 bases each). The CDR3 has 14 amino acids. Germline V gene sequence: CDR1 DFQATT, CDR2 SNEGSKA (reference sequence). DNA for the CDR3: TGCGGTGCTAGATCGGGAGCAGGGGTCAATGAGCAGTTCCTC. Residues: CGARSGAGVNEQFL.

The chain carries TRBV4-1 and TRBJ1-6; no clear D gene. The CDR3 covers 15 residues. The germline V gene encodes CDR1 MGHRA and CDR2 YSYEKL. Here the CDR3 DNA reads TGCGCTAGCCAAAACCTGGCATCTAGTGTTTCACCCCTCCACTTT. It translates to CASQNLASSVSPLHF.

This clonotype was seen ten or more times. The genes are TRBV14 and TRBJ2-5; 11 bases are a match to TRBD2. CDR1 and CDR2 (germline): SGHDN, FVKESK. Germline trimming cut 4 bases from V and 5 bases from J; bases unmatched to any gene: 6. This CDR3 contains 15 residues. The CDR3 is CASSPGLAAIETQYF. The CDR3 nucleotides read TGTGCCAGCAGCCCGGGACTAGCGGCCATTGAGACCCAGTACTTC.

The chain is built from TRBV12-3 or TRBV12-4 and TRBJ1-3; D not resolved. The CDR3 totals 15 residues. V dropped 0 bases and J dropped 0 bases, with 6 bases sitting between them. The CDR3 DNA sequence: TGTGCCAGCAGTTTAGCGTGGGGCTCTGGAAACACCATATATTTT. It encodes CASSLAWGSGNTIYF.

For this clonotype: At one boundary the junction diverges from the germline segment, which might be a read error. This chain's CDR3 is CASRGQGKNTQHF. In nucleotides, the CDR3 is TGTGCCAGCCGGGGACAAGGGAAAAACACTCAGCACTTC. V and J are TRBV30 and TRBJ2-4; possible D gene TRBD1, 6 bases. Germline V gene lookup returns CDR1 GTSNPN and CDR2 SVGIG (reference sequence). The CDR3 loop spans 13 amino acids.